This T cell receptor beta chain emerged from a study of blood T cell repertoires in COVID-19 (dated by TCRdb to the early 2020s). In the study overall: The collaborator samples originated in the United States, Italy and Spain and spanned the acute and convalescent phases of COVID-19. Samples came from the ongoing ImmuneRACE study (first 160 participants) plus 1,254 subjects from 6 global collaborators. A de-identified subject ID, COVID-19 status, age in years and sex were almost always included in the sample metadata. The repertoires were made available in a free public database intended to serve as a resource for research on the immune response to SARS-CoV-2. Subjects who had been exposed to COVID-19, were actively infected with it, or had recovered from it provided the deeply sampled blood TCRbeta repertoires that made up the dataset. HLA class I and class II types, where available, came from metadata supplied by the sample provider rather than from assay-based typing. The material from the prospective study consisted of cDNA or gDNA derived from T cells, B-cell-depleted T cells, or PBMCs. The investigation overall reported the following: The amount of clinical and demographic metadata varied by source and participant and was provided uncurated.

Whole blood was collected in K2EDTA tubes by collaborating institutions according to the institutions' own protocols. For TCRbeta analysis, collaborators shipped samples as frozen whole blood, isolated PBMCs, or DNA extracted from either of those sample types. V and J lose 2 bases and 0 bases, and a span of 5 bases separates them. The germline V gene sets CDR1 to SGHRS and CDR2 to YFSETQ. The CDR3 has 13 amino acids, counting the end cysteine and phenylalanine. The kept DNA is CDR3 alone, 39 bases in frame from the first base. TCRbeta CDR3 regions were amplified from genomic DNA using the immunoSEQ Assay, a bias-controlled multiplex PCR. The published analysis was carried out like this. The number of nucleated cells in each sample was estimated by amplification of reference gene primers within the assay. To quantify the absolute abundance of each unique TCRbeta CDR3 rearrangement, sequence reads were collapsed and filtered. For each sample, productive Simpson clonality was calculated as the square root of Simpson's diversity index across productive rearrangements. Entries here come from immuneACCESS through TCRdb and include only in-frame sequences with V and J called. Some clones fail to appear in such tables; in the studies checked, an unresolved V gene covers under half of the shortfall, and the cause of the remainder is unknown. That table furnishes V, J and clone size, whereas the DNA furnished D and trimming. The sample table records roughly 11,000 clones; over 80% of these occur just once. The ten biggest clones cover about 13% of the sample.

Points on this clone: Its antigen is still unknown. Per-base quality was not reported, and no clone a single base away is much larger than it.

The TCR originated in a human donor in a cohort sampled during active COVID-19. Material for sequencing was peripheral blood. This chain joins TRBV5-1 to TRBJ1-1, with the D gene not clear enough to name. The DNA reads as follows: TGCGCCAGCAGCTTACAGATGAACACTGAAGCTTTCTTT. It specifies CASSLQMNTEAFF.